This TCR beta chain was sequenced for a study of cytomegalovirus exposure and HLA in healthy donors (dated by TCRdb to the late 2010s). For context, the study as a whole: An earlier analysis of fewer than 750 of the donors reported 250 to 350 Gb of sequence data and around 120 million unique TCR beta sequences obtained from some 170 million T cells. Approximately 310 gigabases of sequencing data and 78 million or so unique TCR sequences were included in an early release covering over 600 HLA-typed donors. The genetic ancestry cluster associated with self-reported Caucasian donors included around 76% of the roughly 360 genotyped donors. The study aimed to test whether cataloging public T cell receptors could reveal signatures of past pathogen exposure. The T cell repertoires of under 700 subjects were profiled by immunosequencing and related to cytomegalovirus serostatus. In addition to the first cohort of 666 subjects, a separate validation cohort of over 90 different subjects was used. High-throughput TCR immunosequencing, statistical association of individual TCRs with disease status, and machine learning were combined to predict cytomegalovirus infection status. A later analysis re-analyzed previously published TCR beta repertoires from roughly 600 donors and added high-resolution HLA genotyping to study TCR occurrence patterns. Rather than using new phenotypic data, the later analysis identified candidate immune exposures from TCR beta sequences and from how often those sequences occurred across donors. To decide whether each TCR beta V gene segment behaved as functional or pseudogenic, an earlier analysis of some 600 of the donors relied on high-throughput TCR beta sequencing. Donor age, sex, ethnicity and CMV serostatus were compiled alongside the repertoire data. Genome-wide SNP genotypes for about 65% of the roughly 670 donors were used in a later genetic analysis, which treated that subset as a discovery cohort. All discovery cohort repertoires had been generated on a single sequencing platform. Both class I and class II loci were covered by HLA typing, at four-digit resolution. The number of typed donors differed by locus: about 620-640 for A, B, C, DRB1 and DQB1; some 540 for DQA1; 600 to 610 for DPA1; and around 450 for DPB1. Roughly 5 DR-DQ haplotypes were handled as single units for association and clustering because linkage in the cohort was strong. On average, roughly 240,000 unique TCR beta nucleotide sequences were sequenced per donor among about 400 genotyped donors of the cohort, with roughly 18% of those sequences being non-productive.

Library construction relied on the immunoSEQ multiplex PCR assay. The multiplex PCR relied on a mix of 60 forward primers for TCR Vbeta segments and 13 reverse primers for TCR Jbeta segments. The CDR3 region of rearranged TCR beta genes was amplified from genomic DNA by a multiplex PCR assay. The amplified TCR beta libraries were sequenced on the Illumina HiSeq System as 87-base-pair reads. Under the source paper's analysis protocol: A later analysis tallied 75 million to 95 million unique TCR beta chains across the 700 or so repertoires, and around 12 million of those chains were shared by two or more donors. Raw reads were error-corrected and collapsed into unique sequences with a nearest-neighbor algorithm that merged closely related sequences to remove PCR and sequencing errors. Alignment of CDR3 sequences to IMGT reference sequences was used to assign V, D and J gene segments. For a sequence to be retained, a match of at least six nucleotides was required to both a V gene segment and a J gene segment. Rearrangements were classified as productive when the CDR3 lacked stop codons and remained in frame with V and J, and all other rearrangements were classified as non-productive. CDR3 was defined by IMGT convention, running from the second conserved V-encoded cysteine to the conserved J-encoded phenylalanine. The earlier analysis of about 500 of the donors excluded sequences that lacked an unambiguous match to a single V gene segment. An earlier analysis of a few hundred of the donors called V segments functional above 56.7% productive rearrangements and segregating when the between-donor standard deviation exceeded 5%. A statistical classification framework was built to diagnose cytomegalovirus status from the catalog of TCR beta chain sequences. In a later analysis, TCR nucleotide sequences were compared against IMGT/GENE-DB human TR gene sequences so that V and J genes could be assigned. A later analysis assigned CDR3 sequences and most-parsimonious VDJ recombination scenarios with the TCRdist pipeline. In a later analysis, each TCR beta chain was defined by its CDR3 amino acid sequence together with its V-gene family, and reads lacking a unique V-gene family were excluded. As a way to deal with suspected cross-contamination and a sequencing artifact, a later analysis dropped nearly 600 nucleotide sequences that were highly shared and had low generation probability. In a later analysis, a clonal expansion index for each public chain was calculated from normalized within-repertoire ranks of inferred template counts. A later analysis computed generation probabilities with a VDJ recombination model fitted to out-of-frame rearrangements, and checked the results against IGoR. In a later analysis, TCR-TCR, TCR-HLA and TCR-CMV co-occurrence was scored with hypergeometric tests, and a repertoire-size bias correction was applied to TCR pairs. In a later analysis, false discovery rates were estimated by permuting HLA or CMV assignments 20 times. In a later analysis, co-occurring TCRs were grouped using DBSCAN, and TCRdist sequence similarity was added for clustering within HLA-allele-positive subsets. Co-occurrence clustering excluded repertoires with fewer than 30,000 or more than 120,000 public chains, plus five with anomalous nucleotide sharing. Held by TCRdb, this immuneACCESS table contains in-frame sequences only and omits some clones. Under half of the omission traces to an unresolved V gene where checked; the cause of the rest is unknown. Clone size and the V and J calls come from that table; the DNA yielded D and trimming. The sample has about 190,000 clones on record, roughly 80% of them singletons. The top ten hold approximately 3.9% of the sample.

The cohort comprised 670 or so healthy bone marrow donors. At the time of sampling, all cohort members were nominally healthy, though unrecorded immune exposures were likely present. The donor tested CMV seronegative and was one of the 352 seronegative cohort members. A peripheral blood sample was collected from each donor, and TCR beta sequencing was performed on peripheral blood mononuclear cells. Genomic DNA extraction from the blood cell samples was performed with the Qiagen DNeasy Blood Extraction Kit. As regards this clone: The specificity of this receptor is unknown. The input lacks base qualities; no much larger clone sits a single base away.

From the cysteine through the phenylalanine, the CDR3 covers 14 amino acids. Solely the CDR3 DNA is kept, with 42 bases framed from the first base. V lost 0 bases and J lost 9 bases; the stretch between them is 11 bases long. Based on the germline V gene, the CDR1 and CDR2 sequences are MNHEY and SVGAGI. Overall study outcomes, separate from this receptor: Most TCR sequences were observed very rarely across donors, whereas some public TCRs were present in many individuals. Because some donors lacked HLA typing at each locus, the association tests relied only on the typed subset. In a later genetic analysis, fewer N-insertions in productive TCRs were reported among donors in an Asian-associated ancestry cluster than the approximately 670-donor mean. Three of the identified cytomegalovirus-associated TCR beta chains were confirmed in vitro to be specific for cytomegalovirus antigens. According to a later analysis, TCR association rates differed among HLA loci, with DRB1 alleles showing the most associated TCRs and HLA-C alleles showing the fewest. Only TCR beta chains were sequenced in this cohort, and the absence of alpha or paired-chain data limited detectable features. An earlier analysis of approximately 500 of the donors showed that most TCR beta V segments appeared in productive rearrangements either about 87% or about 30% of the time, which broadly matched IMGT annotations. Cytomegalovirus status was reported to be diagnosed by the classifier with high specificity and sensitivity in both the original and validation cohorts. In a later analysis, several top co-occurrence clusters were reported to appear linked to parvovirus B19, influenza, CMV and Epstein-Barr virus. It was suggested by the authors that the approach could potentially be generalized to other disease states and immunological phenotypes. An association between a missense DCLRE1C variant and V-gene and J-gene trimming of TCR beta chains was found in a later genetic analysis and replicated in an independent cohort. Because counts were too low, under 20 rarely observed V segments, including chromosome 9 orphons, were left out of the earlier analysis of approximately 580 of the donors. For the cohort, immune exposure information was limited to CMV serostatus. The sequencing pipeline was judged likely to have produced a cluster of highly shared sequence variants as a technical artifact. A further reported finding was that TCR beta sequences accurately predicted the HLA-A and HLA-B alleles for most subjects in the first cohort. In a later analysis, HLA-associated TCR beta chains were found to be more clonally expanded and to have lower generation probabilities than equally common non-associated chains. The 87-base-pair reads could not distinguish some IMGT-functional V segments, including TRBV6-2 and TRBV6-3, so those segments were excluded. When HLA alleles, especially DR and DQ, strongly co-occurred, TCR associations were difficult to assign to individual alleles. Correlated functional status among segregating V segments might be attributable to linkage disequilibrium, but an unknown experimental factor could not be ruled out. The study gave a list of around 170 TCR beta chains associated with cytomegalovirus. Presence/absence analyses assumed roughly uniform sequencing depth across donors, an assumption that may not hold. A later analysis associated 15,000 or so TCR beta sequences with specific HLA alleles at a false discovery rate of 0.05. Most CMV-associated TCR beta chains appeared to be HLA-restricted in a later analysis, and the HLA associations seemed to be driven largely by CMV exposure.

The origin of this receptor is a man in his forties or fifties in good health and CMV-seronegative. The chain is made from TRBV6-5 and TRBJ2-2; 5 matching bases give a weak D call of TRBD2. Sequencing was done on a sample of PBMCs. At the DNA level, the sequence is TGTGCCAGCAGTTACTCGCTAGCTAAATGGGAGCTGTTTTTT. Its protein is CASSYSLAKWELFF.